Listed below are T cell receptor beta chains from one sample, sequenced in a study of T-cell memory formation after mild COVID-19. TCRdb re-called the 5' RACE reads with MiXCR, one entry per CDR3 protein. The table records tens of thousands of distinct CDR3 sequences, about 16% of them present only once. Input material: PBMCs or a T cell subset sorted from them (not recorded which). The receptor source for this set is a man in his late teens or twenties who had mild COVID-19 (a few samples of this study predate the infection). Cell type and time point are not known. Both conserved end residues are part of each CDR3. A D gene is named only where the DNA matches it firmly. The listing skips clone size in some rows; elsewhere it reads once, few, many or a size class.

D	V	J	size	CDR3	DNA
NA	TRBV4-3	TRBJ2-1	many	CASSAGSYNEQFF	TGCGCCAGCAGCGCAGGGTCCTACAATGAGCAGTTCTTC
NA	TRBV7-9	TRBJ2-7	few	CASSPPTEYEQYF	TGTGCCAGCAGCCCCCCTACAGAGTACGAGCAGTACTTC
TRBD2	TRBV7-2	TRBJ2-6	NA	CASSLGLAGANVLTF	TGTGCCAGCAGCTTAGGACTAGCGGGGGCCAACGTCCTGACTTTC
NA	TRBV7-9	TRBJ1-1	few	CASTFSTEAFF	TGTGCCAGCACCTTTTCCACTGAAGCTTTCTTT
TRBD1	TRBV4-3	TRBJ2-3	NA	CASSQDPDRGEMGTDTQYF	TGCGCCAGCAGCCAAGATCCGGACAGGGGGGAAATGGGCACAGATACGCAGTATTTT
TRBD1	TRBV12-3/TRBV12-4	TRBJ2-3	many	CASRQEEVGTASTDTQYF	TGTGCCAGCAGACAGGAAGAGGTCGGGACAGCTAGCACAGATACGCAGTATTTT
NA	TRBV7-6	TRBJ2-5	NA	CASSLATGSQETQYF	TGTGCCAGCAGCTTAGCCACGGGGTCCCAAGAGACCCAGTACTTC
TRBD1	TRBV5-1	TRBJ2-3	few	CASSSGTGVTDTQYF	TGCGCCAGCAGCTCCGGGACAGGGGTGACAGATACGCAGTATTTT
NA	TRBV4-1	TRBJ2-1	many	CASSQEGGPSYNEQFF	TGCGCCAGCAGCCAAGAGGGCGGCCCCTCCTACAATGAGCAGTTCTTC
NA	TRBV4-3	TRBJ1-6	NA	CASSQEGGADSPLHF	TGCGCCAGCAGCCAAGAAGGCGGGGCCGACTCACCCCTCCACTTT
NA	TRBV5-5	TRBJ2-1	few	CASSLHGRDEQFF	TGTGCCAGCAGCTTGCACGGGCGGGATGAGCAGTTCTTC
TRBD1	TRBV6-1	TRBJ1-3	few	CASPPGTANENTIYF	TGTGCCTCCCCGCCCGGGACAGCTAACGAAAACACCATATATTTT
NA	TRBV7-8	TRBJ1-5	few	CASSKGSGSNQPQHF	TGTGCCAGCAGCAAGGGATCGGGGTCAAATCAGCCCCAGCATTTT
TRBD2	TRBV11-2	TRBJ2-3	few	CASSLYGGATDTQYF	TGTGCCAGCAGCTTATACGGGGGGGCCACAGATACGCAGTATTTT
TRBD1	TRBV5-4	TRBJ2-3	NA	CASSPPGQGRSDTQYF	TGTGCCAGCAGCCCGCCTGGACAGGGGAGATCAGATACGCAGTATTTT
NA	TRBV4-1	TRBJ1-5	NA	CASSQEPFGRPQHF	TGCGCCAGCAGCCAAGAACCCTTCGGGAGGCCCCAGCATTTT
TRBD1	TRBV7-2	TRBJ2-7	NA	CASSQYRGYEQYF	TGTGCCAGCAGCCAGTACAGGGGGTACGAGCAGTACTTC
NA	TRBV19	TRBJ2-7	many	CASSRGMDEQYF	TGTGCCAGTAGCCGCGGGATGGACGAGCAGTACTTC
NA	TRBV27	TRBJ2-3	NA	CASSLEVGAPTDTQYF	TGTGCCAGCAGTTTAGAGGTCGGGGCCCCTACAGATACGCAGTATTTT
NA	TRBV7-2	TRBJ2-7	NA	CASSLSGRTTYEQYF	TGTGCCAGCAGCTTATCTGGCAGAACTACCTACGAGCAGTACTTC
TRBD1	TRBV20-1	TRBJ2-7	few	CSARDPGQLHEQYF	TGCAGTGCTAGAGATCCGGGACAGCTCCACGAGCAGTACTTC
NA	TRBV12-3/TRBV12-4	TRBJ1-1	few	CASRGVLANTEAFF	TGTGCTTCTCGTGGGGTCCTAGCGAACACTGAAGCTTTCTTT
NA	TRBV6-5	TRBJ2-1	many	CASSPGVYNEQFF	TGTGCCAGCAGTCCGGGTGTGTACAATGAGCAGTTCTTC
NA	TRBV7-8	TRBJ2-5	many	CASSSLGGSGETQYF	TGTGCCAGCAGCTCCCTGGGGGGCAGCGGGGAGACCCAGTACTTC
TRBD1	TRBV28	TRBJ2-3	NA	CASSTPGGSTDTQYF	TGTGCCAGCAGTACTCCAGGGGGAAGCACAGATACGCAGTATTTT
NA	TRBV20-1	TRBJ2-5	NA	CSAPQGGTQETQYF	TGCAGTGCCCCGCAGGGCGGCACCCAAGAGACCCAGTACTTC
TRBD1	TRBV7-2	TRBJ1-5	few	CASSPEPTGEVVQPQHF	TGTGCCAGCAGCCCGGAACCGACAGGGGAGGTAGTTCAGCCCCAGCATTTT
NA	TRBV7-3	TRBJ2-1	few	CASSLYWSSYNEQFF	TGTGCCAGCAGCCTTTACTGGAGCTCCTACAATGAGCAGTTCTTC
NA	TRBV15	TRBJ2-7	few	CATSRDGGDTYEQYF	TGTGCCACCAGCAGAGATGGAGGGGACACCTACGAGCAGTACTTC